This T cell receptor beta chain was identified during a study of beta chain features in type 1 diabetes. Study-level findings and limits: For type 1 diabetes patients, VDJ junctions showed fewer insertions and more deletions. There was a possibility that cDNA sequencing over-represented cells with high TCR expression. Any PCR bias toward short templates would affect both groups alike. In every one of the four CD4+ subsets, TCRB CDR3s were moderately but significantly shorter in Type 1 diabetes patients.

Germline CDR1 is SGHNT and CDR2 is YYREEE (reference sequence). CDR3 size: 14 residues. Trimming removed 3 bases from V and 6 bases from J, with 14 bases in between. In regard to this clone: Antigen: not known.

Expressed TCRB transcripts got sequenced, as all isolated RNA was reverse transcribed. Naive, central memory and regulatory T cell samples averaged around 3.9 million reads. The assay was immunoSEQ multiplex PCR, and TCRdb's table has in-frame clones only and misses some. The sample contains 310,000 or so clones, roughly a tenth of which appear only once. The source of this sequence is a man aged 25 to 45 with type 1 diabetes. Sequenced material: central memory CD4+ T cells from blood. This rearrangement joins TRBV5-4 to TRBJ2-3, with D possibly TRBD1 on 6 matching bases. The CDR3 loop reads CASSSLGAEDTQYF. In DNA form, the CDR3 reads TGTGCCAGCAGCTCGTTGGGGGCGGAGGATACGCAGTATTTT.